The clone carrying this TCR beta chain has more than one count but fewer than ten. The sample is drawn from a study of T cells after yellow fever vaccination. TCRdb itself ran the 5' RACE reads through MiXCR, one entry per CDR3 protein. The repertoire includes about 130,000 distinct CDR3 sequences, almost 9% of them detected once, and 40% sits in the top ten. The V gene lost 0 bases and the J gene lost 6 bases, with 8 bases spanning the gap. Per the germline V gene, CDR1 is MNHEY and CDR2 is SVGAGI. The CDR3 covers 13 residues. The receptor was derived from a man younger than 30 who received the YFV17D yellow fever vaccine. This sample comprised CD8+ T cells sorted from PBMCs, obtained on the day of the yellow fever booster vaccination. The chain has TRBV6-5 and TRBJ1-2; D remains ambiguous. The CDR3 bases are TGTGCCAGCAGTTACTCGACGAGGGATGGCTACACCTTC. This sequence encodes CASSYSTRDGYTF.